This note documents a single T cell receptor (beta chain) sequence. Its antigen is unidentified. Germline CDR1 and CDR2: SGHTA and FQGNSA. The J segment lost 5 bases and the V segment lost 5 bases, leaving 9 bases of the junction unmatched. The CDR3 loop spans 15 amino acids. This record belongs to a study of T cells after yellow fever vaccination. General observations from the study: Abundant contaminating clonotypes from the bulk population could appear in FACS-sorted repertoires. Some clonotypes were seen in both the CD4 and the CD8 compartments. These made up a small share and likely arose from convergent recombination. Post-booster repertoires contained most primary-vaccination clones again (roughly 97% CD4, 88% CD8).

Production of TCR cDNA was by 5'RACE template switching, which also added a universal primer site and UMIs. TCRdb independently ran MiXCR on the 5' RACE reads; one entry per CDR3 protein. The data show some 220,000 distinct CDR3 sequences, about 3% seen once. The receptor's source is a man between 18 and 35 years old who received the YFV17D yellow fever vaccine. The sequences come from CD4+ T cells sorted from PBMCs, collected 10 days after the yellow fever booster vaccination. The V gene is TRBV7-2, the J gene TRBJ2-1, with TRBD2 matching 7 bases. The DNA for the CDR3 is TGTGCCAGCAGCGCGGTTGGGGCGGGGGACAATGAGCAGTTCTTC. This translates into CASSAVGAGDNEQFF.